This entry lists 19 T cell receptor beta chains sequenced from one sample in a study of blood T cell repertoires in COVID-19 (dated by TCRdb to the early 2020s). Libraries were prepared through the immunoSEQ multiplex PCR assay. In TCRdb, the immuneACCESS table is reduced to in-frame sequences with V and J assigned. These tables do not hold every clone; where another copy was compared, an unresolved V gene accounts for under half, and the others remain unexplained. This sample comprises about 240,000 clones, roughly 87% of them detected only once. 7.2% of the sample is in the top ten clones. Material for sequencing was peripheral blood. Source of these receptors: a man in his 60s who had recovered from COVID-19.

This chain connects TRBV24-1 to TRBJ2-3; 14 nucleotides line up with TRBD2. This CDR3 spans 18 amino acids. Per the germline V gene, CDR1 is KGHDR and CDR2 is SFDVKD. The J segment lost 4 bases and the V segment lost 3 bases, leaving 8 bases of the junction unmatched. CDR3 DNA sequence: TGTGCCACCAGTGATGCGGGACTAGCGGGGGTCCCATCAGATACGCAGTATTTT. It codes for CATSDAGLAGVPSDTQYF.

This clone has a count of ten or more. The chain has TRBV7-2 and TRBJ1-1; the D gene is possibly TRBD1 (6 bases). Germline V gene data show CDR1 as SGHTA and CDR2 as FQGNSA. There are 14 residues in the CDR3. The V end lost 2 bases, the J end lost 1 base, and 8 bases lay between the germline ends. CDR3 amino acids: CASSLLGQNTEAFF. The CDR3 DNA reads TGTGCCAGCAGCTTACTGGGACAGAACACTGAAGCTTTCTTT.

This clone has more than one count but fewer than ten. The rearrangement links TRBV19 to TRBJ1-1; a possible D gene is TRBD1 (5 bases). The germline gives CDR1 LNHDA, CDR2 SQIVND (reference sequence). V dropped 7 bases and J dropped 3 bases, with 24 bases sitting between them. The CDR3 length is 17 residues. The CDR3 sequence is CASTQQGFTTWDTEAFF. The CDR3 coding sequence is TGTGCCAGTACCCAGCAGGGATTTACCACTTGGGACACTGAAGCTTTCTTT. The full variable domain, with the rest looked up from reference TRBV19 and TRBJ1-1, is DGGITQSPKYLFRKEGQNVTLSCEQNLNHDAMYWYRQDPGQGLRLIYYSQIVNDFQKGDIAEGYSVSREKKESFPLTVTSAQKNPTAFYLCASTQQGFTTWDTEAFFGQGTRLTVV.

The V gene is TRBV13, the J gene TRBJ1-5, with a tentative D call TRBD1 (5 bases). Germline V gene sequence: CDR1 PRHDT, CDR2 FYEKMQ (reference sequence). V was clipped by 0 bases and J by 5 bases, with 11 bases between them. The CDR3 consists of 15 residues. CDR3 DNA: TGTGCCAGCAGCTTAGGCTGGGGGGGGGATCAGCCCCAGCATTTT. The encoded protein is CASSLGWGGDQPQHF.

The chain employs TRBV30 and TRBJ1-3; D possibly corresponds to TRBD1 (5 bases). Trimming stripped 5 bases from V and 1 base from J, with 12 bases between. CDR1 GTSNPN and CDR2 SVGIG come from the germline V gene (reference sequence). CDR3 length: 14 residues. The CDR3 reads CAWLRDSSGNTIYF. The CDR3 DNA follows: TGTGCCTGGTTACGGGACTCATCTGGAAACACCATATATTTT.

The V and J genes are TRBV6-5 and TRBJ2-1; 7 bases fit TRBD1. The CDR3 is 15 residues long. V was pared by 6 bases and J by 4 bases, with 9 bases of the junction left unmatched. Germline V gives CDR1 MNHEY, CDR2 SVGAGI. The CDR3 DNA reads TGTGCCAGCAGGACCGAGACAGGGCTTTACAATGAGCAGTTCTTC. Translated, it gives CASRTETGLYNEQFF.

The chain employs TRBV20-1 and TRBJ2-7, with 13 bases aligning to TRBD2. The CDR3 is 17 residues long. The ends lost 5 bases at V and 2 bases at J; junction bases unmatched: 12. Germline V CDR1 and CDR2: DFQATT, SNEGSKA (reference sequence). CDR3 sequence (DNA): TGCAGTGCTGGTGGACTAGCGGGGGCTTTCCACCCCTACGAGCAGTACTTC. It encodes CSAGGLAGAFHPYEQYF.

The rearrangement uses TRBV28 and TRBJ1-2; 9 positions match TRBD1. V trimming: 6 bases; J trimming: 8 bases; junction bases outside the gene matches: 10. Germline values: CDR1 MDHEN, CDR2 SYDVKM. CDR3 length: 14 residues. As DNA, the CDR3 is TGTGCCAGCAGGGTTCCGGGACAGGGAGGGGGCTACACCTTC. Its protein is CASRVPGQGGGYTF.

This clone was seen ten or more times. The CDR3 is CASGTGGGYEQYF. The CDR3 bases are TGTGCCAGCGGAACAGGGGGCGGATACGAGCAGTACTTC. This sequence joins TRBV27 and TRBJ2-7; 9 bases are a match to TRBD1. Germline V gene data show CDR1 as MNHEY and CDR2 as SMNVEV (reference sequence). V was clipped by 8 bases and J by 4 bases; unmatched bases: 6. The CDR3 has 13 amino acids.

J is TRBJ2-1 and V is TRBV9; D unclear. The CDR3 loop spans 16 amino acids. Germline values: CDR1 SGDLS, CDR2 YYNGEE. Trimming took off 3 bases at V and 0 bases at J, with 13 bases between the two ends. This CDR3 is CASSARVLTSYNEQFF. The CDR3 coding sequence is TGTGCCAGCAGCGCCCGGGTCCTAACCTCCTACAATGAGCAGTTCTTC.

The chain has TRBV28 and TRBJ2-3; no reliable D call. The CDR3 length is 14 residues. In germline, CDR1 is MDHEN, CDR2 SYDVKM. The V and J ends lost 0 bases and 2 bases respectively, with 6 bases between them. DNA for the CDR3: TGTGCCAGCAGTTTATGGTCAGACACAGATACGCAGTATTTT. This encodes CASSLWSDTDTQYF.

The chain couples TRBV11-2 to TRBJ1-1, with a weak D call TRBD1 (5 bases). Trimming removed 2 bases from V and 4 bases from J, with 14 bases in between. The CDR3 covers 15 residues. Germline lookup yields CDR1 SGHAT and CDR2 FQNNGV. The chain's CDR3 is CASSLQGLIVTEAFF. Written as DNA, the CDR3 is TGTGCCAGCAGCTTACAGGGTTTAATCGTCACTGAAGCTTTCTTT.

The chain links TRBV5-5 to TRBJ1-2; TRBD1 aligns across 12 bases. Germline assignment: CDR1 SGHKS and CDR2 YYEKEE (reference sequence). The CDR3 extends over 14 amino acids. With 4 bases clipped from V and 4 bases from J, the junction kept 2 bases outside the gene matches. This chain's CDR3 is CASSGTGGGYGYTF. The CDR3 nucleotides are TGTGCCAGCAGCGGGACAGGGGGCGGCTATGGCTACACCTTC.

This rearrangement joins TRBV27 to TRBJ2-5; 9 nucleotides line up with TRBD2. Per germline, CDR1 MNHEY and CDR2 SMNVEV (reference sequence). This CDR3 is built from 15 residues. The J segment lost 2 bases and the V segment lost 4 bases, leaving 5 bases of the junction unmatched. CDR3 loop: CASSYAGGRQETQYF. Written as DNA, the CDR3 is TGTGCCAGCAGTTACGCGGGGGGGAGACAAGAGACCCAGTACTTC.

The chain couples TRBV7-9 to TRBJ1-1; the D is unclear. The length of the CDR3 is 14 residues. Germline values: CDR1 SEHNR, CDR2 FQNEAQ (reference sequence). V was trimmed by 1 base and J by 0 bases, leaving 6 bases between them. The CDR3: CASSLGLMNTEAFF. The CDR3 DNA is TGTGCCAGCAGCTTAGGGCTGATGAACACTGAAGCTTTCTTT.

The genes are TRBV5-4 and TRBJ2-7; D is possibly TRBD1 (6 bases). The V and J ends lost 1 base and 6 bases respectively, with 14 bases between them. The CDR3 extends over 14 amino acids. Germline CDR1 and CDR2: SGHNT and YYREEE (reference sequence). CDR3 in amino acids: CASSLPTQGSEQYF. The CDR3 DNA is TGTGCCAGCAGCTTGCCCACACAGGGTTCCGAGCAGTACTTC.

The chain recombines TRBV3-1 (or the pseudogene TRBV3-2) with TRBJ2-2, with D possibly being TRBD2 (6 bases). CDR1 is LGHDT, CDR2 YNNKEL, per germline (reference sequence). The CDR3 covers 17 residues. Trimming took off 0 bases at V and 0 bases at J, with 11 bases between the two ends. CDR3 residues: CASSQDSGPANTGELFF. CDR3 coding DNA: TGTGCCAGCAGCCAAGATAGCGGTCCCGCGAACACCGGGGAGCTGTTTTTT.

The V gene is TRBV9, the J gene TRBJ2-2, with TRBD2 matching over 12 bases. The CDR3 is made up of 15 amino acids. The trim removed 5 bases at V and 5 bases at J, leaving 4 bases unmatched. Germline CDR1 SGDLS, CDR2 YYNGEE. The CDR3 coding sequence is TGTGCCAGCAGGAGGACTAGCGGGGCTACCGGGGAGCTGTTTTTT. It specifies CASRRTSGATGELFF.

The chain links TRBV4-2 to TRBJ2-2, with D possibly matching TRBD1 (5 bases). The CDR3 length is 17 residues. Germline values: CDR1 LGHNA, CDR2 YNFKEQ. The V end was cut by 1 base, the J end by 0 bases, with 12 bases between. CDR3 DNA: TGTGCCAGCAGCCAAGGGGGCGGATCTTCGAACACCGGGGAGCTGTTTTTT. Its protein product is CASSQGGGSSNTGELFF.